Reported below is one T cell receptor (beta chain). This sample is part of a study of blood T cell repertoires in COVID-19. The CDR3 sequence is 18 residues long. Using immunoSEQ multiplex PCR, the repertoire was profiled, and TCRdb retains in-frame clones only, with some absent. The table lists 370,000 or so clones, about 89% of them singletons. The sequence derives from a man aged 25 to 40 who had recovered from COVID-19. V is TRBV1 and J is TRBJ2-3; TRBD2, the table's D call, was not compared with the DNA. TRBV1 is termed a pseudogene. Sequencing used PBMCs or T cells enriched from blood (not recorded which). CDR3 in DNA: TGCACCAGCAGCCAAGATCTAGGGACTAGCGGGTTTACAGATACGCAGTATTTT. It specifies CTSSQDLGTSGFTDTQYF.